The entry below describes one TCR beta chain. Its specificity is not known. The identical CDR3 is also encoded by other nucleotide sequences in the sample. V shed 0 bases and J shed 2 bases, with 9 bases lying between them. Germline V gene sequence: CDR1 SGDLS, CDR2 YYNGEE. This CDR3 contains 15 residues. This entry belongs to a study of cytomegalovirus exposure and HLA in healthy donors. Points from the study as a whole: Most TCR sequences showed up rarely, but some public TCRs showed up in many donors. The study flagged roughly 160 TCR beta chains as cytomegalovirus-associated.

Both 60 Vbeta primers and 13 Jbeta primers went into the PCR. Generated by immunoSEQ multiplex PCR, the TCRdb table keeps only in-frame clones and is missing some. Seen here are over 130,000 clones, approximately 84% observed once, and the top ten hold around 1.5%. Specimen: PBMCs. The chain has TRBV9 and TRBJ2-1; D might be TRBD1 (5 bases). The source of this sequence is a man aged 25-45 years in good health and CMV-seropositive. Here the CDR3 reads CASSVGQGTYNEQFF. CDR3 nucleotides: TGTGCCAGCAGCGTAGGGCAGGGAACCTACAATGAGCAGTTCTTC.